Listed below are T cell receptor beta chains from one sample, sequenced in a study of CD8+CD57+ T cells in acquired aplastic anemia. TCRdb passed the reads through MiXCR, listing each CDR3 protein once. Among around 290,000 distinct CDR3 sequences listed, approximately 60% were seen once. The sample comprised sorted CD4+, CD8+, or CD8+CD57+ T cells (not recorded which) from PBMCs. The receptors originated from a human donor with aplastic anemia. Each CDR3 is given with its conserved first and last residue. The D gene is left open where the match is weak. The listing skips clone size in some rows; elsewhere it reads once, few, many or a size class.

j_call	d_call	clone_size	v_call	cdr3_nt	cdr3_aa
TRBJ2-1	TRBD2	NA	TRBV7-6	TGTGCTAGCAGCTTAGAGCTGCGGGGGGGCGGTGAGCAGTTCTTC	CASSLELRGGGEQFF
TRBJ2-7	TRBD1	few	TRBV7-9	TGTGCCAGCAGCCCATCCCAGGGGGCGCCTTACGAGCAGTACTTC	CASSPSQGAPYEQYF
TRBJ2-2	TRBD1	NA	TRBV24-1	TGTGCCACCAGAGACAGGGGGGACACCGGGGAGCTGTTTTTT	CATRDRGDTGELFF
TRBJ1-6	TRBD1	once	TRBV19	TGTGCCAGTAGGACAGGGGGATCGAATTCACCCCTCCACTTT	CASRTGGSNSPLHF
TRBJ1-4	NA	NA	TRBV6-5	TGTGCCAGCAGTTACCTCGTCGGAACTAATGAAAAACTGTTTTTT	CASSYLVGTNEKLFF
TRBJ2-7	TRBD1	NA	TRBV7-9	TGTGCCAGCGGATCCGGGACAGGGGGCGACGAGCAGTACTTC	CASGSGTGGDEQYF
TRBJ2-7	TRBD2	NA	TRBV9	TGTGCCAGCAGCGCAGAAGTGACTAGCGGGAGCGTAAGCTCCTACGAGCAGTACTTC	CASSAEVTSGSVSSYEQYF
TRBJ2-5	TRBD2	NA	TRBV5-8	TGCGCCAGCAGCTTGTCTAGCGGGGGGCAAGGGACCCAGTACTTC	CASSLSSGGQGTQYF
TRBJ2-5	NA	many	TRBV7-7	TGTGCCAGCAGCTACGGGGCGTCGGAGACCCAGTACTTC	CASSYGASETQYF
TRBJ1-4	NA	many	TRBV24-1	TGTGCCACCAGTGACCCCCCGGGCTCCGATGAAAAACTGTTTTTT	CATSDPPGSDEKLFF
TRBJ1-6	TRBD1	many	TRBV6-5	TGTGCCAGCAGTTACGGACAGGGGGTACTTTCACCCCTCCACTTT	CASSYGQGVLSPLHF
TRBJ2-1	NA	NA	TRBV6-5	TGTGCCAGCAGTTACTCCCCAGGGGGGCCCTACAATGAGCAGTTCTTC	CASSYSPGGPYNEQFF
TRBJ2-7	NA	NA	TRBV20-1	TGCAGTGCTAGAGATGAATGGGGGCGGAAACGGAACGAGCAGTACTTC	CSARDEWGRKRNEQYF
TRBJ1-2	NA	few	TRBV7-3	TGTGCCAGCAGCTTGTCAGGCGAATATGGCTACACCTTC	CASSLSGEYGYTF
TRBJ2-2	NA	few	TRBV15	TGTGCCACCAGCAGAGTTCAGGGGGGGACCGGGGAGCTGTTTTTT	CATSRVQGGTGELFF
TRBJ2-5	NA	NA	TRBV7-7	TGTGCCAGCAGCTTTTACCGGGACACCCAAGAGACCCAGTACTTC	CASSFYRDTQETQYF
TRBJ2-7	NA	NA	TRBV5-6	TGTGCCAGCAGCTATCGGTCCCTATCCTACGAGCAGTACTTC	CASSYRSLSYEQYF
TRBJ2-5	NA	few	TRBV5-4	TGTGCCAGCAGCTTGGACCCGGCGAGGGCGCGCCAAGAGACCCAGTACTTC	CASSLDPARARQETQYF
TRBJ2-7	NA	NA	TRBV20-1	TGCAGTGCTATTCTGCAGGGGCGAGAGCAGTACTTC	CSAILQGREQYF
TRBJ2-7	NA	NA	TRBV19	TGTGCCAGTAGTCAAAGCCCCTCCTCGACCTACGAGCAGTACTTC	CASSQSPSSTYEQYF
TRBJ2-1	TRBD1	NA	TRBV5-4	TGTGCCAGCAGCTTGGTGGGGACAGGATACAATGAGCAGTTCTTC	CASSLVGTGYNEQFF
TRBJ2-1	TRBD1	NA	TRBV19	TGTGCCAGGCAGGGGGTTTGCTCCTACAATGAGCAGTTCTTC	CARQGVCSYNEQFF
TRBJ2-3	TRBD1	NA	TRBV2	TGTGCCAGCAGACGGACAGGGACCCGAGATACGCAGTATTTT	CASRRTGTRDTQYF
TRBJ1-1	NA	NA	TRBV9	TGTGCCAGCAGCCGGGGGGCCACTGAAGCTTTCTTT	CASSRGATEAFF
TRBJ2-7	TRBD2	NA	TRBV11-2	TGTGCCAGCAGCAAATTAGCGGGACCTCGGGACGAGCAGTACTTC	CASSKLAGPRDEQYF
TRBJ2-5	TRBD2	NA	TRBV20-1	TGCAGTGCTAGTCGGGCTAGCGGGTACCAAGAGACCCAGTACTTC	CSASRASGYQETQYF
TRBJ2-7	TRBD2	NA	TRBV29-1	TGCAGCGTTGGGTCCCCGGGGGGTAACTCCTACGAGCAGTACTTC	CSVGSPGGNSYEQYF
TRBJ2-1	TRBD2	many	TRBV3-1	TGTGCCAGCAGTTGGGCGGGAGGGCCGAATGAGCAGTTCTTC	CASSWAGGPNEQFF